A selection of T cell receptor beta chains follows, all from one sample in a study of CD8+ T cells in alopecia areata. The table came from immunoSEQ multiplex PCR; TCRdb's copy has only in-frame clones and leaves some out. The table records 150,000 to 200,000 clones, less than 70% of them present only once. The sequencing here drew on CD4+ T cells sorted from blood, taken between weeks 49 and 50, from a patient treated with tofacitinib. Every receptor here comes from a human donor with alopecia areata. Each CDR3 is given with its conserved first and last residue. Each record gives: clone size, D gene, J gene, V gene, CDR3 protein, CDR3 DNA. D genes are given only for firm matches. Rows give clone size only sometimes, using once, few, many, or a class for an expanded clone.

clone size: once
D gene: TRBD1
J gene: TRBJ2-7
V gene: TRBV11-3
CDR3 protein: CASSQNPGGYEQYF
CDR3 DNA: TGTGCCAGCAGCCAAAACCCAGGGGGCTACGAGCAGTACTTC

clone size: few
D gene: .
J gene: TRBJ2-7
V gene: TRBV29-1
CDR3 protein: CSVLGPSARLAYEQYF
CDR3 DNA: TGCAGCGTCTTGGGTCCCTCGGCCAGGTTGGCCTACGAGCAGTACTTC

clone size: .
D gene: .
J gene: TRBJ2-2
V gene: TRBV2
CDR3 protein: CASSEIEGGELFF
CDR3 DNA: TGTGCCAGCAGTGAAATCGAGGGCGGGGAGCTGTTTTTT

clone size: once
D gene: .
J gene: TRBJ1-1
V gene: TRBV7-3
CDR3 protein: CASSFDSSNTEAFF
CDR3 DNA: TGTGCCAGCAGCTTTGACAGCTCGAACACTGAAGCTTTCTTT

clone size: .
D gene: .
J gene: TRBJ2-2
V gene: TRBV6-5
CDR3 protein: CASSIDSRTTGELFF
CDR3 DNA: TGTGCCAGCAGCATTGACAGTCGAACCACCGGGGAGCTGTTTTTT

clone size: .
D gene: .
J gene: TRBJ1-1
V gene: TRBV29-1
CDR3 protein: CSVEESRLEAFF
CDR3 DNA: TGCAGCGTTGAAGAATCCAGACTCGAAGCTTTCTTT

clone size: .
D gene: .
J gene: TRBJ2-3
V gene: TRBV7-2
CDR3 protein: CASSLGPLTRYTQYF
CDR3 DNA: TGTGCCAGCAGCTTAGGCCCCCTAACTAGATATACGCAGTATTTT

clone size: .
D gene: .
J gene: TRBJ1-5
V gene: TRBV30
CDR3 protein: CAWSARDWGNQPQHF
CDR3 DNA: TGTGCCTGGAGTGCCCGGGACTGGGGAAATCAGCCCCAGCATTTT

clone size: .
D gene: .
J gene: TRBJ2-7
V gene: TRBV7-2
CDR3 protein: CASSLMGSYEQYF
CDR3 DNA: TGTGCCAGCAGCTTAATGGGCTCCTACGAGCAGTACTTC

clone size: .
D gene: TRBD2
J gene: TRBJ2-3
V gene: TRBV30
CDR3 protein: CAWSVRGGTDTQYF
CDR3 DNA: TGTGCCTGGAGTGTGCGGGGGGGCACAGATACGCAGTATTTT

clone size: .
D gene: .
J gene: TRBJ1-2
V gene: TRBV25-1
CDR3 protein: CASSESRGRSGSYTF
CDR3 DNA: TGTGCCAGCAGTGAATCACGGGGCAGGTCTGGAAGCTACACCTTC

clone size: .
D gene: .
J gene: TRBJ1-6
V gene: TRBV5-1
CDR3 protein: CASSLRGNSPLHF
CDR3 DNA: TGCGCCAGCAGCTTGAGAGGGAATTCACCCCTCCACTTT

clone size: .
D gene: TRBD2
J gene: TRBJ2-7
V gene: TRBV7-9
CDR3 protein: CASSPRRGSGITEQYF
CDR3 DNA: TGTGCCAGCAGCCCGAGGCGGGGGTCCGGCATCACCGAGCAGTACTTC

clone size: few
D gene: TRBD1
J gene: TRBJ1-1
V gene: TRBV10-3
CDR3 protein: CAISESRQGSTEAFF
CDR3 DNA: TGTGCCATCAGTGAGTCCCGACAGGGTAGCACTGAAGCTTTCTTT

clone size: .
D gene: .
J gene: TRBJ1-1
V gene: TRBV30
CDR3 protein: CACSRGANTEAFF
CDR3 DNA: TGTGCCTGTTCACGAGGGGCCAACACTGAAGCTTTCTTT

clone size: .
D gene: TRBD2
J gene: TRBJ2-2
V gene: TRBV9
CDR3 protein: CASSVGLLADTGELFF
CDR3 DNA: TGTGCCAGCAGCGTAGGGCTACTAGCGGACACCGGGGAGCTGTTTTTT

clone size: few
D gene: .
J gene: TRBJ2-7
V gene: TRBV7-2
CDR3 protein: CASSLVGHNPSYEQYF
CDR3 DNA: TGTGCCAGCAGCTTAGTTGGCCACAACCCCTCCTACGAGCAGTACTTC

clone size: few
D gene: TRBD1
J gene: TRBJ1-4
V gene: TRBV18
CDR3 protein: CASSDAGPGGEKLFF
CDR3 DNA: TGTGCCAGCTCAGACGCCGGGCCAGGGGGTGAAAAACTGTTTTTT

clone size: .
D gene: .
J gene: TRBJ2-3
V gene: TRBV30
CDR3 protein: CAWSESTDTQYF
CDR3 DNA: TGTGCCTGGAGTGAAAGCACAGATACGCAGTATTTT

clone size: .
D gene: TRBD2
J gene: TRBJ2-5
V gene: TRBV9
CDR3 protein: CASSPQRGGQETQYF
CDR3 DNA: TGTGCCAGCAGCCCTCAGCGGGGGGGGCAAGAGACCCAGTACTTC

clone size: .
D gene: .
J gene: TRBJ2-4
V gene: TRBV18
CDR3 protein: CASSPPSLAKNIQYF
CDR3 DNA: TGTGCCAGCTCACCACCATCACTAGCCAAAAACATTCAGTACTTC

clone size: .
D gene: .
J gene: TRBJ2-1
V gene: TRBV30
CDR3 protein: CAWSAAWNEQFF
CDR3 DNA: TGTGCCTGGAGTGCCGCTTGGAACGAGCAGTTCTTC

clone size: .
D gene: .
J gene: TRBJ2-7
V gene: TRBV18
CDR3 protein: CASSPPSGQTLYEQYF
CDR3 DNA: TGTGCCAGCTCACCTCCGTCGGGGCAAACCCTCTACGAGCAGTACTTC

clone size: .
D gene: TRBD2
J gene: TRBJ2-3
V gene: TRBV29-1
CDR3 protein: CSVEGRGSTDTQYF
CDR3 DNA: TGCAGCGTTGAAGGGCGGGGGAGCACAGATACGCAGTATTTT

clone size: .
D gene: .
J gene: TRBJ1-1
V gene: TRBV30
CDR3 protein: CAWGKGVVTEAFF
CDR3 DNA: TGTGCCTGGGGAAAGGGGGTGGTCACTGAAGCTTTCTTT

clone size: .
D gene: .
J gene: TRBJ2-6
V gene: TRBV7-2
CDR3 protein: CASRPQRSGANVLTF
CDR3 DNA: TGTGCCAGCAGACCACAGCGTTCTGGGGCCAACGTCCTGACTTTC

clone size: .
D gene: .
J gene: TRBJ1-1
V gene: TRBV29-1
CDR3 protein: CSVEDLARVEVSF
CDR3 DNA: TGCAGCGTTGAAGATCTCGCGAGGGTCGAAGTCTCGTTT

clone size: few
D gene: .
J gene: TRBJ1-5
V gene: TRBV19
CDR3 protein: CASSSRALPGWERQPQHF
CDR3 DNA: TGTGCCAGTAGTTCCCGCGCGCTCCCAGGGTGGGAGAGGCAGCCCCAGCATTTT

clone size: .
D gene: TRBD2
J gene: TRBJ2-5
V gene: TRBV4-2
CDR3 protein: CASSQGTSGGVYQETQYF
CDR3 DNA: TGTGCCAGCAGCCAGGGGACTAGCGGGGGCGTGTACCAAGAGACCCAGTACTTC

clone size: .
D gene: TRBD2
J gene: TRBJ2-5
V gene: TRBV5-4
CDR3 protein: CASSLEGTKQETQYF
CDR3 DNA: TGTGCCAGCAGCTTGGAAGGGACTAAACAAGAGACCCAGTACTTC

clone size: .
D gene: .
J gene: TRBJ2-7
V gene: TRBV5-6
CDR3 protein: CASSSNHKQESYEQYF
CDR3 DNA: TGTGCCAGCAGCTCCAACCATAAACAGGAGTCCTACGAGCAGTACTTC

clone size: .
D gene: .
J gene: TRBJ2-2
V gene: TRBV2
CDR3 protein: CASMVGRTGELFF
CDR3 DNA: TGTGCCAGCATGGTCGGGCGTACCGGGGAGCTGTTTTTT

clone size: many
D gene: TRBD2
J gene: TRBJ2-7
V gene: TRBV5-1
CDR3 protein: CASSLNSGGPYEQYF
CDR3 DNA: TGCGCCAGCAGCTTGAATAGCGGGGGACCCTACGAGCAGTACTTC

clone size: .
D gene: .
J gene: TRBJ2-3
V gene: TRBV5-1
CDR3 protein: CASSLMGDTDTQYF
CDR3 DNA: TGCGCCAGCAGCTTGATGGGGGACACAGATACGCAGTATTTT

clone size: .
D gene: .
J gene: TRBJ1-2
V gene: TRBV5-4
CDR3 protein: CASSLQGGDGYTF
CDR3 DNA: TGTGCCAGCAGCTTACAGGGAGGGGATGGCTACACCTTC

clone size: many
D gene: .
J gene: TRBJ2-1
V gene: TRBV4-3
CDR3 protein: CASSHDLGPGENEQFF
CDR3 DNA: TGCGCCAGCAGCCACGACCTAGGTCCGGGGGAGAATGAGCAGTTCTTC

clone size: .
D gene: TRBD1
J gene: TRBJ1-2
V gene: TRBV5-1
CDR3 protein: CASRPGQGSYGYTF
CDR3 DNA: TGCGCCAGCAGACCCGGACAGGGAAGCTATGGCTACACCTTC

clone size: once
D gene: .
J gene: TRBJ1-5
V gene: TRBV4-1
CDR3 protein: CASSHPPRDHGNQPQHF
CDR3 DNA: TGCGCCAGCAGCCACCCTCCCCGGGACCACGGCAATCAGCCCCAGCATTTT

clone size: .
D gene: .
J gene: TRBJ2-5
V gene: TRBV7-3
CDR3 protein: CASSLRQGRETQYF
CDR3 DNA: TGTGCCAGCAGCTTAAGGCAGGGGCGGGAGACCCAGTACTTC

clone size: few
D gene: .
J gene: TRBJ2-7
V gene: TRBV2
CDR3 protein: CASSKQRSGEQYF
CDR3 DNA: TGTGCCAGCAGCAAACAGAGGAGCGGCGAGCAGTACTTC

clone size: .
D gene: .
J gene: TRBJ2-5
V gene: TRBV11-2
CDR3 protein: CASSLEGLQETQYF
CDR3 DNA: TGTGCCAGCAGCTTAGAGGGCCTACAAGAGACCCAGTACTTC

clone size: many
D gene: .
J gene: TRBJ1-1
V gene: TRBV7-8
CDR3 protein: CASSPGTANTEAFF
CDR3 DNA: TGTGCCAGCAGCCCCGGGACGGCTAACACTGAAGCTTTCTTT

clone size: few
D gene: .
J gene: TRBJ2-6
V gene: TRBV14
CDR3 protein: CASRGSGANVLTF
CDR3 DNA: TGTGCCAGCAGGGGTTCTGGGGCCAACGTCCTGACTTTC